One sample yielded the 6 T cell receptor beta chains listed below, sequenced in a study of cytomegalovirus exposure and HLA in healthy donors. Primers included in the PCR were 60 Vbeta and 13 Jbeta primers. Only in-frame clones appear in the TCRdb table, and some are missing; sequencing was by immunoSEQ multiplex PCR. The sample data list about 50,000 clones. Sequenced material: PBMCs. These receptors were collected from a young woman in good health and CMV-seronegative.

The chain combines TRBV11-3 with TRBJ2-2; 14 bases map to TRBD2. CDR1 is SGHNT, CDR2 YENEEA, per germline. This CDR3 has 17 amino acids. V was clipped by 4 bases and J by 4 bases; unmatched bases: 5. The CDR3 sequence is CASSWTSGGPGTGELFF. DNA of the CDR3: TGTGCCAGCAGCTGGACTAGCGGGGGGCCGGGCACCGGGGAGCTGTTTTTT.

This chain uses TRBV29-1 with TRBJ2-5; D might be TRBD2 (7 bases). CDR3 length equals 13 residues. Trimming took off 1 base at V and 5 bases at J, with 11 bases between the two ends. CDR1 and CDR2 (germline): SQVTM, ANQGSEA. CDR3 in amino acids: CSVEVGGVETQYF. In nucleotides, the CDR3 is TGCAGCGTTGAAGTAGGGGGGGTGGAGACCCAGTACTTC. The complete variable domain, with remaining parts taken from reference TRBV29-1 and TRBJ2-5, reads SAVISQKPSRDICQRGTSLTIQCQVDSQVTMMFWYRQQPGQSLTLIATANQGSEATYESGFVIDKFPISRPNLTFSTLTVSNMSPEDSSIYLCSVEVGGVETQYFGPGTRLLVL.

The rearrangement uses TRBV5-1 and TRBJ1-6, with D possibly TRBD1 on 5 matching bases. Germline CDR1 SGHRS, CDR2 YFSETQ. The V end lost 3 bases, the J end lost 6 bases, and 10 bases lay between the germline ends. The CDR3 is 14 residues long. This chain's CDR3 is CASSYGGGNSPLHF. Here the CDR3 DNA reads TGCGCCAGCAGCTATGGGGGGGGTAATTCACCCCTCCACTTT.

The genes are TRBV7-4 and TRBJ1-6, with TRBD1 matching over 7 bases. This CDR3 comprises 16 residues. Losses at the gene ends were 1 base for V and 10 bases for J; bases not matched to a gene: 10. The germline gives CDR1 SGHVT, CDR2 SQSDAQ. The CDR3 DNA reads TGTGCCAGCAGCTTAGTCGCCCGTACAGGGGACTCACCCCTCCACTTT. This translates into CASSLVARTGDSPLHF.

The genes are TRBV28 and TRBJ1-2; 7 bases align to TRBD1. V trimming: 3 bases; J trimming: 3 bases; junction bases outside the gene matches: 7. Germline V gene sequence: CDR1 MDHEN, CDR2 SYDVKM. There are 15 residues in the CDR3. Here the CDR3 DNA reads TGTGCCAGCAGTTTCAGGGACAGCCAATACTATGGCTACACCTTC. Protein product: CASSFRDSQYYGYTF.

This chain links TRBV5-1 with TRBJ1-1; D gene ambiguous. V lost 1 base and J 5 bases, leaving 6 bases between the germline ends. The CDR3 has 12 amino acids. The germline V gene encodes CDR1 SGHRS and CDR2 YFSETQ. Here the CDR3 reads CASSLSGTEAFF. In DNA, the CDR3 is TGCGCCAGCAGCTTGTCGGGGACTGAAGCTTTCTTT. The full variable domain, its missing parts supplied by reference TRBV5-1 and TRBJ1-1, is KAGVTQTPRYLIKTRGQQVTLSCSPISGHRSVSWYQQTPGQGLQFLFEYFSETQRNKGNFPGRFSGRQFSNSRSEMNVSTLELGDSALYLCASSLSGTEAFFGQGTRLTVV.